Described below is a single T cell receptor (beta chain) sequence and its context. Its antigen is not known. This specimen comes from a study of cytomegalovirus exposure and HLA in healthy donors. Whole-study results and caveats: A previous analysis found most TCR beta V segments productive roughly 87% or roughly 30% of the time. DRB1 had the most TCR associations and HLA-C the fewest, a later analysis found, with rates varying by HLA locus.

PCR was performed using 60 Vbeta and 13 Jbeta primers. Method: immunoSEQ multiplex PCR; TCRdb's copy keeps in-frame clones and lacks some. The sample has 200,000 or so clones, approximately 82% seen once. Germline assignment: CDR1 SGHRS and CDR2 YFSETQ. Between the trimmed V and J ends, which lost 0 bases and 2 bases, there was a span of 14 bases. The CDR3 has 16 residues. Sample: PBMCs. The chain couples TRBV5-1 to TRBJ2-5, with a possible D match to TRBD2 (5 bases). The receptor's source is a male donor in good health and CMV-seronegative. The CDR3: CASSLGSVSGQETQYF. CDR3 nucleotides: TGCGCCAGCAGCTTGGGATCCGTGTCGGGGCAAGAGACCCAGTACTTC.